The entry that follows covers one TCR beta chain sequence. This sample was included in a study of CD8 T cells in Susac syndrome. RNA was extracted with the RNeasy kit, and a quantity of roughly 0.5 to 1 ug was reverse transcribed using random hexamers. TCRdb reprocessed the immunoSEQ multiplex PCR reads with MiXCR, giving one entry per CDR3 protein. The sample holds around 130,000 distinct CDR3 sequences, roughly 95% seen once. The V end lost 4 bases, the J end lost 6 bases, and 13 bases lay between the germline ends. The CDR3 runs to 13 residues. Germline V gene lookup returns CDR1 SGHNT and CDR2 YYREEE (reference sequence).

The source is a human donor with multiple sclerosis. The chain uses TRBV5-4 and TRBJ1-2; possible D gene TRBD1, 5 bases. Sequencing input: CD4+ T cells from PBMCs. The CDR3 here is CASSPELGDGYTF. The CDR3 DNA reads as TGTGCCAGCAGCCCCGAGCTAGGGGATGGCTACACCTTC.